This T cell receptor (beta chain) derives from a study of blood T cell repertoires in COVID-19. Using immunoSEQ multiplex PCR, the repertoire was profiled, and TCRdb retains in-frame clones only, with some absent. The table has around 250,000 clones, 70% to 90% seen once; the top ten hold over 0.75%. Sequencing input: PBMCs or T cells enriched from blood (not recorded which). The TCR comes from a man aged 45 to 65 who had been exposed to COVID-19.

CDR3 in amino acids: CASSEAGRDRLNTEAFF. In DNA form, the CDR3 reads TGTGCCAGCAGTGAAGCGGGGAGGGACAGGCTGAACACTGAAGCTTTCTTT. This chain joins TRBV2 and TRBJ1-1; 8 bases fit TRBD1. Unmatched junction bases numbered 6, after V lost 0 bases and J lost 0 bases. This CDR3 is 17 amino acids long. Germline CDR1 is SNHLY and CDR2 is FYNNEI.